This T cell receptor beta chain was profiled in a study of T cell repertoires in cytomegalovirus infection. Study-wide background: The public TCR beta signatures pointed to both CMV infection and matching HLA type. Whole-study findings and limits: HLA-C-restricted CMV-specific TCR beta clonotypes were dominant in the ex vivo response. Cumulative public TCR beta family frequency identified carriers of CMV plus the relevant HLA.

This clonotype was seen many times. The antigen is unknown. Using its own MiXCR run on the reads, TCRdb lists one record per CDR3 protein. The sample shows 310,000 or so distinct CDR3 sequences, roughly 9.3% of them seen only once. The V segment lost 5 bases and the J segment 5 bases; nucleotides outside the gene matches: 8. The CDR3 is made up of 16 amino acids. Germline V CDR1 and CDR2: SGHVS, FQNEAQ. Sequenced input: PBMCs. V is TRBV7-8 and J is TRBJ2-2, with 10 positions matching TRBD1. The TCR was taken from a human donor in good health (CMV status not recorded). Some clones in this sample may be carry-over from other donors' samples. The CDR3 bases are TGTGCCAGCAGCACTAGACCGGGACAGGGGACCGGGGAGCTGTTTTTT. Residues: CASSTRPGQGTGELFF. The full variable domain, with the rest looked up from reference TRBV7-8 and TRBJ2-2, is GAGVSQSPRYKVAKRGQDVALRCDPISGHVSLFWYQQALGQGPEFLTYFQNEAQLDKSGLPSDRFFAERPEGSVSTLKIQRTQQEDSAVYLCASSTRPGQGTGELFFGEGSRLTVL.